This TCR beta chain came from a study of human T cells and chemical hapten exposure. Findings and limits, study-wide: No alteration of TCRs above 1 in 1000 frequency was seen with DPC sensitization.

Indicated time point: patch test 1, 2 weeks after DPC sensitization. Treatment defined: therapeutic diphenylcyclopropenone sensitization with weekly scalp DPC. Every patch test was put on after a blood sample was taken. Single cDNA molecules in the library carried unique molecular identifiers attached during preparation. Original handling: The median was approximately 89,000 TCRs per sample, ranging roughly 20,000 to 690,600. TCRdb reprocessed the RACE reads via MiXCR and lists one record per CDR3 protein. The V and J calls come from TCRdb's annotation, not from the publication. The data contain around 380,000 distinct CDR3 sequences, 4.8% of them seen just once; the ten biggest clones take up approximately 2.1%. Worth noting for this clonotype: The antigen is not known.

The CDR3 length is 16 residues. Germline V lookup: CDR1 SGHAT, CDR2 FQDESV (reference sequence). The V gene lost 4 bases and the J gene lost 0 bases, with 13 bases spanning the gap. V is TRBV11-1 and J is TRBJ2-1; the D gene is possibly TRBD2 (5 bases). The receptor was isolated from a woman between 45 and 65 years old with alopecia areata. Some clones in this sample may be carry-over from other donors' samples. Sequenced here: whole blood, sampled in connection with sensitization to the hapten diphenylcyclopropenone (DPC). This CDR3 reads CASSWRAGSSYNEQFF. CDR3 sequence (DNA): TGTGCCAGCAGCTGGCGGGCGGGCTCCTCCTACAATGAGCAGTTCTTC.